This T cell receptor (beta chain) stems from a study of cytomegalovirus exposure and HLA in healthy donors. The primer mix had 60 Vbeta and 13 Jbeta primers. TCRdb's copy holds only in-frame clones and misses some; the assay was immunoSEQ multiplex PCR. The sample consists of 170,000 or so clones, about four fifths of them appearing once. Trimming left V 0 bases short and J 0 bases short, with 6 bases between. CDR3 length: 14 residues. The germline V gene encodes CDR1 SGHRS and CDR2 YFSETQ. This clonotype was obtained from a man aged 25 to 40 in good health and CMV-seropositive. The source material was PBMCs. The rearrangement uses TRBV5-1 and TRBJ1-2; D gene uncertain. The CDR3 nucleotides read TGCGCCAGCAGCTTGGAACCGGCTAACTATGGCTACACCTTC. Its translation: CASSLEPANYGYTF.